This entry lists 4 T cell receptor beta chains sequenced from one sample in a study of T cell responses to AZD1222 COVID-19 vaccine. TCRdb keeps only in-frame clones here, not all; method: immunoSEQ multiplex PCR. The profile covers approximately 140,000 clones, with more than 90% appearing a single time and approximately 3.5% taken by the ten largest. The input for sequencing was peripheral blood, taken 28 days after the second AZD1222 dose. The receptor source for this set is an adult who received the AZD1222 COVID-19 vaccine.

The J gene is TRBJ2-1, the V gene TRBV7-9, with no clear D. Germline CDR1 reads SEHNR; CDR2 reads FQNEAQ (reference sequence). The CDR3 consists of 11 residues. Trimming shortened V by 1 base and J by 8 bases, and 3 bases separated the two germline ends. Written as DNA, the CDR3 is TGTGCCAGCAGCTTAGGGGATGAGCAGTTCTTC. Translated: CASSLGDEQFF.

This chain connects TRBV5-8 to TRBJ2-1, with 11 bases identical to TRBD1. V dropped 4 bases and J dropped 10; count of bases not matched to a gene: 7. The CDR3 spans 14 residues. In germline, CDR1 is SGHTS, CDR2 YDEGEE. The CDR3 DNA follows: TGTGCCAGCAGCCCAGGGACAGGGGGTTTGGAGCAGTTCTTC. Translating gives CASSPGTGGLEQFF.

The rearrangement links TRBV7-6 to TRBJ2-1; 8 bases map to TRBD2. CDR1 and CDR2 from the germline V gene are SGHVS and FNYEAQ. This CDR3 has 13 residues. Trimming took 5 bases from V and 6 from J; bases not matched to a gene: 3. CDR3 sequence reads: CASSGLAGNEQFF. DNA of the CDR3: TGTGCCAGCAGCGGGCTAGCGGGCAATGAGCAGTTCTTC. The full variable domain, with the rest looked up from reference TRBV7-6 and TRBJ2-1, is GAGVSQSPRYKVTKRGQDVALRCDPISGHVSLYWYRQALGQGPEFLTYFNYEAQQDKSGLPNDRFSAERPEGSISTLTIQRTEQRDSAMYRCASSGLAGNEQFFGPGTRLTVL.

This chain links TRBV21-1 with TRBJ2-7; TRBD2 is the table's D call and was not checked against the DNA. TRBV21-1 counts as a pseudogene. The CDR3 length is 18 residues. CDR3 residues: CASSTRTDLAQHAYEQYF. For the CDR3, the DNA is TGTGCCAGCAGCACTAGGACGGATCTAGCGCAACATGCCTACGAGCAGTACTTC.